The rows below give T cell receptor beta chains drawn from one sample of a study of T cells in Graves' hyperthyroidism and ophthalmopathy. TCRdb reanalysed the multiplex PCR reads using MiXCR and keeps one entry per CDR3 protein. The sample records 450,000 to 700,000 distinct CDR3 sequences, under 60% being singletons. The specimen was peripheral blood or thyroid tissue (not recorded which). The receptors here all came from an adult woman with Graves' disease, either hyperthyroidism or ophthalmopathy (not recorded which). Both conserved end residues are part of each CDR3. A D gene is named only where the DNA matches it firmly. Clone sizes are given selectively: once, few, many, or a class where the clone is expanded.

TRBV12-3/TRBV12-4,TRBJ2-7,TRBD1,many,CASQGQAAYEQYF,TGTGCCAGCCAGGGACAGGCGGCCTACGAGCAGTACTTC
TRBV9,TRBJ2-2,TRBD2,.,CASSVLPGAGETLAGGGTGELFF,TGTGCCAGCAGCGTACTCCCAGGGGCGGGGGAGACTCTAGCGGGAGGGGGCACCGGGGAGCTGTTTTTT
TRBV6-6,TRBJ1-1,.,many,CASSWPEIEAFF,TGTGCCAGCAGCTGGCCAGAGATCGAAGCTTTCTTT
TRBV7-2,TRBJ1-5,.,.,CAISEPTGFDNQPQHF,TGTGCCATCAGCGAGCCTACAGGGTTCGACAATCAGCCCCAGCATTTT
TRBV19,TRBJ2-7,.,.,CASSMGWTSGQYF,TGTGCCAGTAGTATGGGATGGACCAGTGGGCAGTACTTC
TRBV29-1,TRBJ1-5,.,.,CSVEETEGQPQHF,TGCAGCGTTGAAGAGACAGAGGGGCAGCCCCAGCATTTT
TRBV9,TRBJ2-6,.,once,CASSLRGGSSGANVLTF,TGTGCCAGCAGCCTTAGGGGGGGAAGCTCTGGGGCCAACGTCCTGACTTTC
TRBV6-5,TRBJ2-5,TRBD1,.,CASSYPTGVMETQYF,TGTGCCAGCAGTTACCCTACAGGGGTGATGGAGACCCAGTACTTC
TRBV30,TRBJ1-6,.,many,CAWSLVSSPLHF,TGTGCCTGGAGTCTCGTGAGTTCACCCCTCCACTTT
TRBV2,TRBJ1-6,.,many,CASRQGFNSPLHF,TGTGCCAGCAGACAGGGTTTCAATTCACCCCTCCACTTT
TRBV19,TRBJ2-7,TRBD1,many,CASTSGTGAYEQYF,TGTGCCAGTACCTCCGGGACAGGGGCCTACGAGCAGTACTTC
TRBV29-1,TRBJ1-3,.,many,CSVGGKRGNTIYF,TGCAGCGTTGGGGGAAAGCGCGGAAACACCATATATTTT
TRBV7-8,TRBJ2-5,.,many,CASTPFLKRETQYF,TGTGCCAGCACCCCTTTTTTGAAGCGAGAGACCCAGTACTTC
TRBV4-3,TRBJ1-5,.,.,CASSQRGSGMWETQHF,TGCGCCAGCAGCCAACGGGGTAGCGGGATGTGGGAGACCCAGCATTTT
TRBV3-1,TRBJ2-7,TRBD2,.,CASRGRGSGKYEQYF,TGTGCCAGCAGGGGAAGAGGTAGCGGGAAGTACGAGCAGTACTTC
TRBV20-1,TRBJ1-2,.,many,CTWTAADGYTF,TGCACCTGGACAGCGGCAGATGGCTACACCTTC
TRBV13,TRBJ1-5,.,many,CASSQGTFGQPQHF,TGTGCCAGCAGCCAAGGGACTTTTGGTCAGCCCCAGCATTTT
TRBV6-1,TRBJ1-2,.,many,CASRDTGNYGYTF,TGTGCCAGCAGAGACACTGGTAACTATGGCTACACCTTC
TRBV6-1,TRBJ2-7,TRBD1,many,CASLRTGDTHEQYF,TGTGCCAGCCTCCGGACAGGGGATACCCACGAGCAGTACTTC
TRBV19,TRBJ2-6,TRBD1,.,CASSTGQGYSGANVLTF,TGTGCCAGTAGTACGGGACAGGGGTACTCTGGGGCCAACGTCCTGACTTTC
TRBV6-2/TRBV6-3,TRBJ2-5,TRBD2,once,CASTNAGLADQETQYF,TGTGCCAGCACCAACGCGGGACTAGCGGACCAAGAGACCCAGTACTTC
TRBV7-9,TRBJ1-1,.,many,CASSSPRGEAFF,TGTGCCAGCAGCTCACCACGGGGTGAAGCTTTCTTT
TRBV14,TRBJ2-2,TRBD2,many,CASSVAGGGKTGELFF,TGTGCCAGCAGCGTCGCGGGAGGAGGGAAGACCGGGGAGCTGTTTTTT
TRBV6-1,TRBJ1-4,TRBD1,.,CAGLRTGSNEKLFF,TGTGCCGGCCTAAGGACAGGGAGTAATGAAAAACTGTTTTTT
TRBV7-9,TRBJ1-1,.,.,CASSVVGGGASTEAFF,TGTGCCAGCAGCGTAGTTGGTGGGGGCGCGAGTACTGAAGCTTTCTTT
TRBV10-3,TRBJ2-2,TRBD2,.,CATSTSAGELFF,TGTGCCACGTCGACTAGCGCCGGGGAGCTGTTTTTT
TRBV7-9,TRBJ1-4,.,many,CASSSAGEREKLFF,TGTGCCAGCAGCTCCGCCGGGGAGCGAGAAAAACTGTTTTTT
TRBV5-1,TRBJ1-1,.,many,CASRLRVGNEAFF,TGCGCCAGCAGACTGCGGGTCGGCAATGAAGCTTTCTTT
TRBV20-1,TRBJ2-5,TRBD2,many,CSARDPAGRGETQYF,TGCAGTGCTAGAGATCCGGCGGGGAGGGGAGAGACCCAGTACTTC
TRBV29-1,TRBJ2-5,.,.,CSARDGENQETQYF,TGCAGCGCTAGGGACGGAGAAAACCAAGAGACCCAGTACTTC
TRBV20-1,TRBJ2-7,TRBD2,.,CSARDHSGGYEQYF,TGCAGTGCTAGAGATCACAGCGGGGGCTACGAGCAGTACTTC
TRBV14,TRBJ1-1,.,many,CASSHPGTPVGNTEAFF,TGTGCCAGCAGCCACCCCGGGACGCCTGTGGGGAACACTGAAGCTTTCTTT
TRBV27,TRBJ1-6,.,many,CASSPRQINSPLHF,TGTGCCAGCAGTCCACGACAGATTAATTCACCCCTCCACTTT
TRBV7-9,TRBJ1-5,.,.,CASKRPNQPQHF,TGTGCCAGCAAGAGACCAAATCAGCCCCAGCATTTT
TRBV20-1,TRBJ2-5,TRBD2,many,CSAQWAGVFETQYF,TGCAGCGCGCAATGGGCGGGAGTGTTTGAGACCCAGTACTTC
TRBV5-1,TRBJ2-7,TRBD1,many,CASSSRQGADEQYF,TGCGCCAGCAGCTCCCGACAGGGGGCCGACGAGCAGTACTTC
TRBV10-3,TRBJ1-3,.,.,CAIAVSSSGNTIYF,TGTGCCATTGCAGTGTCGAGCTCTGGAAACACCATATATTTT
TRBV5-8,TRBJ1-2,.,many,CASSLQGLHGYTF,TGTGCCAGCAGCTTACAGGGATTGCATGGCTACACCTTC
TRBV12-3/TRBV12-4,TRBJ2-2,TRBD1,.,CASRQRDRTTGELFF,TGTGCCAGCAGGCAGAGGGACAGGACAACCGGGGAGCTGTTTTTT
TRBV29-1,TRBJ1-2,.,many,CSVGSARRSYGYTF,TGCAGCGTTGGTTCAGCCCGCCGATCCTATGGCTACACCTTC